This paragraph covers one TCR beta chain sequence. This table comes from immunoSEQ multiplex PCR, and its TCRdb copy is limited to in-frame clones, with some not included. Found here are 2 million to 2.5 million clones, approximately 90% of them singletons; the top ten hold approximately 0.39%. The data are from a study of shared clonotypes between healthy human individuals. This CDR3 has 16 amino acids. From germline, CDR1 is LNHDA and CDR2 SQIVND (reference sequence). V lost 3 bases to trimming and J lost 8 bases; unmatched junction nucleotides: 7. This receptor was identified in a man aged 18 to 30 in good health. Some clones in this sample may be carry-over from other donors' samples. Sequenced sample: naive CD4+ T cells from PBMCs. The subset: CD45RA+ positively selected. The V gene is TRBV19, the J gene TRBJ2-1, with 13 bases matching TRBD2. The CDR3 is CASSIKGLAGPYEQFF. The CDR3 region has the DNA TGTGCCAGTAGTATCAAGGGACTAGCGGGACCATATGAGCAGTTCTTC.